What follows describes a single TCR beta chain. This sample is part of a study of control samples from healthy donors and cancer patients. CDR3 length: 15 amino acids. V was pared by 1 base and J by 0 bases, with 7 bases between. The germline V gene encodes CDR1 SGHRS and CDR2 YFSETQ. Assay: immunoSEQ multiplex PCR; the TCRdb copy retains only in-frame clones and omits some. The sample lists 150,000 or so clones, approximately 93% occurring once. The TCR was taken from a man in his late teens or twenties in good health. The sample consisted of blood. The chain couples TRBV5-1 to TRBJ2-2, with D possibly being TRBD1 or TRBD2 (5 bases each). DNA of the CDR3: TGCGCCAGCAGCTTGCGGGGCCCGAACACCGGGGAGCTGTTTTTT. Its translation is CASSLRGPNTGELFF.